This T cell receptor beta chain was recovered during a study of cytomegalovirus exposure and HLA in healthy donors. Study-level results: Association of 15,000 to 20,000 TCR beta sequences with HLA alleles was found at 0.05 false discovery rate in a later analysis.

About this clone itself: As yet, its antigen is unknown.

Primers included in the PCR were 60 Vbeta and 13 Jbeta primers. Per the study methods: Per a later analysis, the number of unique TCR beta chains was about 78 million, of which some 9.9 million were shared. The repertoire was sequenced with immunoSEQ multiplex PCR; TCRdb's copy has only in-frame clones and lacks some. V and J calls and clone size are those listed in that table; D and trimming were worked out from the DNA. The sample contains some 120,000 clones, less than 90% of which appear only once. The receptor's source is a middle-aged man in good health and CMV-seronegative. The sample comprised PBMCs.

The CDR3 is CAWSVPVSNEKLFF. Written as DNA, the CDR3 is TGTGCCTGGAGTGTACCAGTCTCTAATGAAAAACTGTTTTTT. This chain joins TRBV30 and TRBJ1-4; D is unclear. Germline CDR1 and CDR2: GTSNPN and SVGIG (reference sequence). The CDR3 totals 14 residues. The V end was cut by 0 bases, the J end by 3 bases, with 8 bases between.